This T cell receptor beta chain came from a study of cytomegalovirus exposure and HLA in healthy donors. Study-level results: DRB1 had the most TCR associations and HLA-C the fewest, a later analysis found, with rates varying by HLA locus. An Asian-associated ancestry cluster reportedly showed fewer N-insertions than the approximately 650-donor mean in a later analysis.

This clone turned up a few times. Its antigen is still unknown. In the PCR, 60 Vbeta and 13 Jbeta primers were used. Sequencing was performed with immunoSEQ multiplex PCR; in TCRdb, only in-frame clones are kept and a portion is missing. The sample lists around 140,000 clones, about 80% occurring once. This TCR derives from a female donor in good health and CMV-seronegative. Sequenced material: PBMCs.

The DNA of the CDR3 is TGTGCCAGCAATCGGGACAGGGACTACGAGCAGTACTTC. This sequence encodes CASNRDRDYEQYF. This sequence joins TRBV2 and TRBJ2-7, with TRBD1 matching over 9 bases. Per germline, CDR1 SNHLY and CDR2 FYNNEI. The CDR3 sequence is 13 residues long. Losses at the gene ends were 7 bases for V and 3 bases for J; bases not matched to a gene: 4.